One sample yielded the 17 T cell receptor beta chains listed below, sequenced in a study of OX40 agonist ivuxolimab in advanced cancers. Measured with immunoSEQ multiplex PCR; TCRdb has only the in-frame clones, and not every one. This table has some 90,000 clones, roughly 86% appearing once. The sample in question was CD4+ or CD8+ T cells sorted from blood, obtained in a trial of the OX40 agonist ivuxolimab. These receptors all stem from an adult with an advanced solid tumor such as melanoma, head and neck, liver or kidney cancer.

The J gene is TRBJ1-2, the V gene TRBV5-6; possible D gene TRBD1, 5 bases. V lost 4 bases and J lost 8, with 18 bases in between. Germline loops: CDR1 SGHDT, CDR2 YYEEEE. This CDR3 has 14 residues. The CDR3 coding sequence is TGTGCCAGCAGCCAACCGACAGTGGGAGGAGGCTACACCTTC. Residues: CASSQPTVGGGYTF.

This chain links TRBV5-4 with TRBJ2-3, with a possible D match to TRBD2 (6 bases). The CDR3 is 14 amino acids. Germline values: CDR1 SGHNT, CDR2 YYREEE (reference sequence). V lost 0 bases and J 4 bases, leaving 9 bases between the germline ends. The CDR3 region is CASSLGIAADTQYF. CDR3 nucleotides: TGTGCCAGCAGCTTGGGGATAGCGGCAGATACGCAGTATTTT. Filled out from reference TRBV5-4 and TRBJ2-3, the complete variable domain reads ETGVTQSPTHLIKTRGQQVTLRCSSQSGHNTVSWYQQALGQGPQFIFQYYREEENGRGNFPPRFSGLQFPNYSSELNVNALELDDSALYLCASSLGIAADTQYFGPGTRLTVL.

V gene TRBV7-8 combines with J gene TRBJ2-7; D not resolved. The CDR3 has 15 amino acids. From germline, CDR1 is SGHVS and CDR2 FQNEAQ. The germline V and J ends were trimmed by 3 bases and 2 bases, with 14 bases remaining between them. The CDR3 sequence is CASSFRFDGPYEQYV. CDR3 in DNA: TGTGCCAGCAGCTTTAGGTTCGACGGCCCCTACGAGCAGTACGTC.

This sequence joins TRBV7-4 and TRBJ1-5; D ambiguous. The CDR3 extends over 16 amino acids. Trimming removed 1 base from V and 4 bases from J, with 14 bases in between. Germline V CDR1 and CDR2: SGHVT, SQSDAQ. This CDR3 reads CASSLEIERVNQPQHF. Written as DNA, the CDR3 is TGTGCCAGCAGCTTAGAAATCGAGAGGGTTAATCAGCCCCAGCATTTT.

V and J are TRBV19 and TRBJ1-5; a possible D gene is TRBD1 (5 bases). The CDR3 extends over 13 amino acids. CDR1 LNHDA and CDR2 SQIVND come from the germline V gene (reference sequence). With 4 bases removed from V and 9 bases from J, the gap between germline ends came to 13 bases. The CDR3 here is CASSTGGESPQHF. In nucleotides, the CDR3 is TGTGCCAGTAGTACGGGGGGGGAATCGCCCCAGCATTTT.

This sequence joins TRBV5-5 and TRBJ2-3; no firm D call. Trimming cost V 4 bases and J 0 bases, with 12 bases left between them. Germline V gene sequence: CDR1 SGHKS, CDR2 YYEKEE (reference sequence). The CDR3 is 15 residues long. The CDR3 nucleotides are TGTGCCAGCAGCAGACCCGGGCCAAGCACAGATACGCAGTATTTT. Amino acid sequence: CASSRPGPSTDTQYF.

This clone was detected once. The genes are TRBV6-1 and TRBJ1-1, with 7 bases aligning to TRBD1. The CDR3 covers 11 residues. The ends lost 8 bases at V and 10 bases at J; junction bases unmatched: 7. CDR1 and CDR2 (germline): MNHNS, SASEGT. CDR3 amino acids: CASQRDSRAFF. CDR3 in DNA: TGTGCCAGCCAGCGGGACAGCAGAGCTTTCTTT.

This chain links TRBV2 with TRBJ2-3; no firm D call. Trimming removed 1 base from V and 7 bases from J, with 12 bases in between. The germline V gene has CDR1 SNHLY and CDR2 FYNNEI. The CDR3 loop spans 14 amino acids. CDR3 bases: TGTGCCAGCAGTGAAGGAGGTGGTATGTATACGCAGTATTTT. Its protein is CASSEGGGMYTQYF.

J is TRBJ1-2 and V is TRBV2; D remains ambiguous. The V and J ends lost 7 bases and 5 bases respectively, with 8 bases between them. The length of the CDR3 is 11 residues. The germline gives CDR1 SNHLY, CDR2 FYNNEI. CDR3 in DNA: TGTGCCAGCACCGACTCATATGGCTACACCTTC. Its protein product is CASTDSYGYTF.

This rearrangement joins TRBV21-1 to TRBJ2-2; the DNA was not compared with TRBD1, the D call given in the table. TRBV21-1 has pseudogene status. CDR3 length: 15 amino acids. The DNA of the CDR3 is TGTGCCAGCCCCAGGGGGACTCCCGAGGTTGGGGAGCTGTTTTTT. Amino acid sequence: CASPRGTPEVGELFF.

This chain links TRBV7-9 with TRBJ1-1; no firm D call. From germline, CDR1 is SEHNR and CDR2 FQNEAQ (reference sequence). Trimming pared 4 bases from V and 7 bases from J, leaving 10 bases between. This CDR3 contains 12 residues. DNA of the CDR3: TGTGCCAGCAGCTCCGTGGGGTTTGAAGCTTTCTTT. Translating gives CASSSVGFEAFF.

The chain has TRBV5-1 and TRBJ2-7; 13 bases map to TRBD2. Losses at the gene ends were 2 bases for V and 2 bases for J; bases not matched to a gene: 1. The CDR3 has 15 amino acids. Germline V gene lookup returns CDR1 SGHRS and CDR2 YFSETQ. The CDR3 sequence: CASSFGLAGAYEQYF. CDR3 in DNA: TGCGCCAGCAGCTTTGGACTAGCGGGAGCCTACGAGCAGTACTTC.

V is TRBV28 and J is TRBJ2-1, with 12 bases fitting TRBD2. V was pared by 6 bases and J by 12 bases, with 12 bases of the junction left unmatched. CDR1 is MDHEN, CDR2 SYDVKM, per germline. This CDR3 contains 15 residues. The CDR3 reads CASRAAGLAGPLQFF. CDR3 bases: TGTGCCAGCAGAGCTGCGGGACTAGCGGGCCCTTTGCAGTTCTTC.

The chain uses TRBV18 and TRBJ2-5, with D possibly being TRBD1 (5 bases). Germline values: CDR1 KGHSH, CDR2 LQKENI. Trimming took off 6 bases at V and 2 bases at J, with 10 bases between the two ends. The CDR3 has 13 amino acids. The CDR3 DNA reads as TGTGCCAGCTCGCAAGACAGTCAAGAGACCCAGTACTTC. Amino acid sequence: CASSQDSQETQYF.

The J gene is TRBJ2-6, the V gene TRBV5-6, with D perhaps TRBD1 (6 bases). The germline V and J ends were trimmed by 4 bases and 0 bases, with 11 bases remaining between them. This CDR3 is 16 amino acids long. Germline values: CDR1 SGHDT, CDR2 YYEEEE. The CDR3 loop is CASSRRGGSGANVLTF. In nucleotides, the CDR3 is TGTGCCAGCAGCCGGAGAGGGGGCTCTGGGGCCAACGTCCTGACTTTC.

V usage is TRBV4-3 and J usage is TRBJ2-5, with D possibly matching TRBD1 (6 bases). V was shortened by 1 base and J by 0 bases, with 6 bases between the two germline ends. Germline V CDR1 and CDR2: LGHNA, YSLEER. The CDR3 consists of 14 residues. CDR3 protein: CASSQGQDQETQYF. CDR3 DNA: TGCGCCAGCAGCCAAGGACAGGACCAAGAGACCCAGTACTTC.

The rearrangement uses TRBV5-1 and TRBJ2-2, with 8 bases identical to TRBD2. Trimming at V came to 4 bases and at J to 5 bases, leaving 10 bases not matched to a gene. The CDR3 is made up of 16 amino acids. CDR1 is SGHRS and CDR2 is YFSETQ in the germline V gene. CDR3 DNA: TGCGCCAGCAGCCGGTCCGGGACTAGTACGACCGGGGAGCTGTTTTTT. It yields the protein CASSRSGTSTTGELFF.